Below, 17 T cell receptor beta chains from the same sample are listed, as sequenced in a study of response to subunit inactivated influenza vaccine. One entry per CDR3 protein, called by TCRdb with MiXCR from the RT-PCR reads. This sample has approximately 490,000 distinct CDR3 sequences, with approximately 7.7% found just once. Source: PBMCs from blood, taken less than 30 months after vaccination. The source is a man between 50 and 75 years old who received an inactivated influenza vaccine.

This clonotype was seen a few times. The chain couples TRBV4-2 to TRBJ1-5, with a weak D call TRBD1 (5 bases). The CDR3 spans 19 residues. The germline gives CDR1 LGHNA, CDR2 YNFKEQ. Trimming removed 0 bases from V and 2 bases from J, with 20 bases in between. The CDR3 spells CASSQEQQESLEGNQPQHF. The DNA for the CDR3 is TGTGCCAGCAGCCAAGAGCAACAGGAGTCCTTGGAAGGCAATCAGCCCCAGCATTTT.

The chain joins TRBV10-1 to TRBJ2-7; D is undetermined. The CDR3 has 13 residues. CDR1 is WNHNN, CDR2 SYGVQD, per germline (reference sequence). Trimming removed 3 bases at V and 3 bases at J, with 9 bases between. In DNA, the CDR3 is TGCGCCAGCAGTGAAGCCGGAGACTACGAGCAGTACTTC. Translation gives CASSEAGDYEQYF.

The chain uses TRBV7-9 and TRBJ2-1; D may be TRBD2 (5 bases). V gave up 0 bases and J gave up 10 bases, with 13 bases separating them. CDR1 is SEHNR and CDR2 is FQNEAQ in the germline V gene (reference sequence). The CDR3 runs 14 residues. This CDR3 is CASSLARAGWEQFF. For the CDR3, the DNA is TGTGCCAGCAGCTTAGCGAGGGCAGGCTGGGAGCAGTTCTTC.

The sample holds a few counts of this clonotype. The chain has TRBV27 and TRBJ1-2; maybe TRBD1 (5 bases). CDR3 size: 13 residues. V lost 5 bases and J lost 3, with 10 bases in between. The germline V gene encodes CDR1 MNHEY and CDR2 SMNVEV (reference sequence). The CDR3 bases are TGTGCCAGCAGTCCTTCCAGGGACTATGGCTACACCTTC. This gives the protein CASSPSRDYGYTF.

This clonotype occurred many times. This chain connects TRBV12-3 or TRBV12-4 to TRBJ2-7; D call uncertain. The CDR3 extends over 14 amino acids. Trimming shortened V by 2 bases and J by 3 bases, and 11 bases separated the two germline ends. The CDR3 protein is CASSLHSAVYEQYF. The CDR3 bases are TGTGCCAGCAGTTTACATAGTGCCGTCTACGAGCAGTACTTC.

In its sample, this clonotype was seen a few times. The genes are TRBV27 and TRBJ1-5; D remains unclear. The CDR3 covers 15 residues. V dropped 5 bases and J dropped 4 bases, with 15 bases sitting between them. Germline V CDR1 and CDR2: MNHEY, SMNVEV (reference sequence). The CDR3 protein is CASSVRAAVNQPQHF. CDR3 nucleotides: TGTGCCAGCAGTGTACGGGCAGCTGTAAATCAGCCCCAGCATTTT.

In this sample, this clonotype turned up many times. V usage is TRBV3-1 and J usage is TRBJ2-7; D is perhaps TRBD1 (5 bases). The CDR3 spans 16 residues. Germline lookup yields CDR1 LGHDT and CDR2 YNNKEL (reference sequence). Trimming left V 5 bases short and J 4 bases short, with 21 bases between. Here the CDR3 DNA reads TGTGCCAGCAGCGGCAGAACAGGCTGGTCCCCGTACGAGCAGTACTTC. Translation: CASSGRTGWSPYEQYF.

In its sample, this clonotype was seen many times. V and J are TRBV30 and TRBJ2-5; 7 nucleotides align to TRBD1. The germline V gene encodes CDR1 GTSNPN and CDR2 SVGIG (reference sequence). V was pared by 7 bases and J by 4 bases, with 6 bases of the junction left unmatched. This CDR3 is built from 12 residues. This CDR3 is CAFDREGETQYF. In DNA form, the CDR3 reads TGTGCCTTTGACAGGGAAGGAGAGACCCAGTACTTC.

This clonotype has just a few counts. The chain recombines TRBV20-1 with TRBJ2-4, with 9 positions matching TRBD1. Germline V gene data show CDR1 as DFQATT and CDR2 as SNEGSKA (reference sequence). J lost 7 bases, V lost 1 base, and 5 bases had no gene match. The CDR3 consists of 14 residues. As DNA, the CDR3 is TGCAGTGCTAGAGGGGGACAGGGTAGGAACATTCAGTACTTC. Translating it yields CSARGGQGRNIQYF.

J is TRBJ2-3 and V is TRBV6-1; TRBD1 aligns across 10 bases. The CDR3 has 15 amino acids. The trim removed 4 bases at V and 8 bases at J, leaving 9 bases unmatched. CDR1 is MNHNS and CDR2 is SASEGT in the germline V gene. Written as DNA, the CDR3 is TGTGCCAGCAGTGTCCGGGACAGGGGAGCGGGTACGCAGTATTTT. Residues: CASSVRDRGAGTQYF.

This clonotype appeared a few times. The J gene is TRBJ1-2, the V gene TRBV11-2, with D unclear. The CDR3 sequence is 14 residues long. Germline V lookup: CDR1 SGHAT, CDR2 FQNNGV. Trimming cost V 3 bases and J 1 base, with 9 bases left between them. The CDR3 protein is CASSLDTVNYGYTF. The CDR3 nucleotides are TGTGCCAGCAGCTTGGATACGGTTAACTATGGCTACACCTTC.

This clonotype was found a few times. CDR3 in DNA: TGTGCCAGCAGCGCCCAAAATCTAGCCAAAAACATTCAGTACTTC. Amino acid sequence: CASSAQNLAKNIQYF. The V call is TRBV2, the J call TRBJ2-4; D gene uncertain. Germline lookup yields CDR1 SNHLY and CDR2 FYNNEI. V was shortened by 6 bases and J by 0 bases, with 12 bases between the two germline ends. The CDR3 runs 15 residues.

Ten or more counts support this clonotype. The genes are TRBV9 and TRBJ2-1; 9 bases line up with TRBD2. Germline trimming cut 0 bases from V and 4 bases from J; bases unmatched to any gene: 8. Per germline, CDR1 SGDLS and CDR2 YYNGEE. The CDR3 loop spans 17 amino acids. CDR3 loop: CASSVEYLAGIYNEQFF. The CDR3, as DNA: TGTGCCAGCAGCGTAGAATATCTAGCGGGAATTTACAATGAGCAGTTCTTC.

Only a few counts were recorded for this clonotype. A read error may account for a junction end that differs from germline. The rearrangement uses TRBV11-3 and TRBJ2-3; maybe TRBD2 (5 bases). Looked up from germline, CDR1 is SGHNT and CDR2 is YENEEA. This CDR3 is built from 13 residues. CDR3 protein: CASSLDSESAQYF. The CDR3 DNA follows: TGTGCCAGCAGCCTAGATAGCGAGAGTGCGCAGTATTTT.

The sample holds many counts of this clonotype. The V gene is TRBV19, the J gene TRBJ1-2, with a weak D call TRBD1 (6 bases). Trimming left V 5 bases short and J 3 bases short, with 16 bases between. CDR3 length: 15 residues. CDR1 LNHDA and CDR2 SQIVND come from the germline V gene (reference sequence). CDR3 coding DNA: TGTGCCAGTAGTCACCGTTTTGGACAGCACTATGGCTACACCTTC. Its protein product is CASSHRFGQHYGYTF.

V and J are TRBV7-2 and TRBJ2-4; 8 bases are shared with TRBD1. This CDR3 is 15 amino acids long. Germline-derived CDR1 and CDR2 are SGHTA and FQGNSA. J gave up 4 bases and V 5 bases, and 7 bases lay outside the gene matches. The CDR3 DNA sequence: TGTGCCAGCAGCACCGGGACAGGTTTAAAAAACATTCAGTACTTC. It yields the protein CASSTGTGLKNIQYF. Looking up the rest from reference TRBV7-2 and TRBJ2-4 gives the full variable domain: GAGVSQSPSNKVTEKGKDVELRCDPISGHTALYWYRQSLGQGLEFLIYFQGNSAPDKSGLPSDRFSAERTGGSVSTLTIQRTQQEDSAVYLCASSTGTGLKNIQYFGAGTRLSVL.

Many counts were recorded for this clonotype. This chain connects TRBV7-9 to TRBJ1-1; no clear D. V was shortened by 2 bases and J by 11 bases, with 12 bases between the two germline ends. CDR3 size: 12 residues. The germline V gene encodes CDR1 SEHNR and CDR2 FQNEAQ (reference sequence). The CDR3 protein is CASSLNVGWAFF. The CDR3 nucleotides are TGTGCCAGCAGCTTAAATGTGGGTTGGGCTTTCTTT.